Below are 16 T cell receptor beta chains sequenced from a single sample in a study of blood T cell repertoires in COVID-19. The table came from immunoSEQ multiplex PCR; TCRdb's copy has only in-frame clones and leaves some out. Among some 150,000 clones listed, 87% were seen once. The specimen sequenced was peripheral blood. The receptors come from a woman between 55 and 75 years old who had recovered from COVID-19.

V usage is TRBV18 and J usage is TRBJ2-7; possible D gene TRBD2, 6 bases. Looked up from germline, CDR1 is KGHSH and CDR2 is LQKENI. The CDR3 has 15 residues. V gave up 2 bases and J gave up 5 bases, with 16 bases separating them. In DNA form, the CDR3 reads TGTGCCAGCTCACCAATTGCCACGGAGGGCCACGAGCAGTACTTC. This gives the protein CASSPIATEGHEQYF.

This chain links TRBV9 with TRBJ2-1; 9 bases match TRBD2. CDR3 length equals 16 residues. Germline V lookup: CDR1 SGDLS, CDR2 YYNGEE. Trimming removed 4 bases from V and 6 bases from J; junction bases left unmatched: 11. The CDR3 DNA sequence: TGTGCCAGCAGCACTCGCCGGGCGGGGGGGCCCAATGAGCAGTTCTTC. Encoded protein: CASSTRRAGGPNEQFF.

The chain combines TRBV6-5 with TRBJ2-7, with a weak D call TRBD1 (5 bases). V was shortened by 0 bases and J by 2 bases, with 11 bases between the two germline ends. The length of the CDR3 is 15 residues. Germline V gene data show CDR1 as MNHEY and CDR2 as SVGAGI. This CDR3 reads CASSYSTEPTYEQYF. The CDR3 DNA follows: TGTGCCAGCAGTTACTCGACAGAACCAACCTACGAGCAGTACTTC.

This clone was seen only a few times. The CDR3 here is CASGKTGQMNTEAFF. In nucleotides, the CDR3 is TGCGCCAGCGGCAAGACGGGACAGATGAACACTGAAGCTTTCTTT. The chain has TRBV5-1 and TRBJ1-1, with 7 bases identical to TRBD1. CDR1 is SGHRS and CDR2 is YFSETQ in the germline V gene. This CDR3 is 15 amino acids long. The V and J ends lost 7 bases and 0 bases, in that order; junction bases with no gene match: 9.

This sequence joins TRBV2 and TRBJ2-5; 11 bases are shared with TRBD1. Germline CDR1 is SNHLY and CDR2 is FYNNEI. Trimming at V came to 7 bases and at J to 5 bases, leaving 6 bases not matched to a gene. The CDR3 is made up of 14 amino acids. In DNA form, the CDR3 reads TGTGCCAGCAACGGACAGGGGGCTTATGAGACCCAGTACTTC. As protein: CASNGQGAYETQYF.

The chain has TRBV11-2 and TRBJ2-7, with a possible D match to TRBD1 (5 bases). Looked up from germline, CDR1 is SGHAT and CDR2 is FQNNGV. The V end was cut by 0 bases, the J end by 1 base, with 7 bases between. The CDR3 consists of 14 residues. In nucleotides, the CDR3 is TGTGCCAGCAGCTTAGACAGGGCTTCCTACGAGCAGTACTTC. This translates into CASSLDRASYEQYF. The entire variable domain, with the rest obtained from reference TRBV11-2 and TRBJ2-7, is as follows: EAGVAQSPRYKIIEKRQSVAFWCNPISGHATLYWYQQILGQGPKLLIQFQNNGVVDDSQLPKDRFSAERLKGVDSTLKIQPAKLEDSAVYLCASSLDRASYEQYFGPGTRLTVT.

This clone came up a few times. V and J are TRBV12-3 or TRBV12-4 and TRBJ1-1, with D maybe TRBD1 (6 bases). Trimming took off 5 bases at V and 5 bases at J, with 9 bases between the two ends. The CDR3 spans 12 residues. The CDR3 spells CASSQGRTEAFF. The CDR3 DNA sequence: TGTGCCAGCAGTCAGGGGCGGACTGAAGCTTTCTTT.

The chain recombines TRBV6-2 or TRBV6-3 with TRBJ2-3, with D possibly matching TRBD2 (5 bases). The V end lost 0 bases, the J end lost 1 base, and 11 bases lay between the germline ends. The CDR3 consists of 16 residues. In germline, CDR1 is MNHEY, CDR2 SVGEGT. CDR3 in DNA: TGTGCCAGCAGTTACTCGAGGGAAGGAGGCACAGATACGCAGTATTTT. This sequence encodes CASSYSREGGTDTQYF.

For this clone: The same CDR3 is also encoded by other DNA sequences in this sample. The CDR3 here is CASSLLNTEAFF. In DNA, the CDR3 is TGTGCCAGCAGTCTACTTAACACTGAAGCTTTCTTT. The chain joins TRBV28 to TRBJ1-1; no definite D call. The V end was cut by 5 bases, the J end by 2 bases, with 6 bases between. This CDR3 has 12 amino acids. Germline V gene data show CDR1 as MDHEN and CDR2 as SYDVKM. Full variable domain (missing parts from reference TRBV28 and TRBJ1-1): DVKVTQSSRYLVKRTGEKVFLECVQDMDHENMFWYRQDPGLGLRLIYFSYDVKMKEKGDIPEGYSVSREKKERFSLILESASTNQTSMYLCASSLLNTEAFFGQGTRLTVV.

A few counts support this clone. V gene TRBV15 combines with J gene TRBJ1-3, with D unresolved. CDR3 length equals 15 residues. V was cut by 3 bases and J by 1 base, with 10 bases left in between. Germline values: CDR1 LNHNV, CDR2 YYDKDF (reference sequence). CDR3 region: CATSSRFRSGNTIYF. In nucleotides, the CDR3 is TGTGCCACCAGCAGCCGGTTCCGGTCTGGAAACACCATATATTTT.

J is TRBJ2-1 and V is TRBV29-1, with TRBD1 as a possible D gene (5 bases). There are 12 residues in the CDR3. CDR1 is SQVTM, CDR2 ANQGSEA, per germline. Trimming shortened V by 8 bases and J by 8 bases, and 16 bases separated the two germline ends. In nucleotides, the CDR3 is TGCAGCACCAGAGCCAGGGTGGATGAGCAGTTCTTC. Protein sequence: CSTRARVDEQFF.

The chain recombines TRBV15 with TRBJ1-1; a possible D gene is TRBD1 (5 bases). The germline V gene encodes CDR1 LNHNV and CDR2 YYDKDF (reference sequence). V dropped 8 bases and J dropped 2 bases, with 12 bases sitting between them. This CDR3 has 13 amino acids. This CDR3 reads CATGAGPNTEAFF. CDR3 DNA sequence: TGTGCCACCGGGGCAGGGCCAAACACTGAAGCTTTCTTT.

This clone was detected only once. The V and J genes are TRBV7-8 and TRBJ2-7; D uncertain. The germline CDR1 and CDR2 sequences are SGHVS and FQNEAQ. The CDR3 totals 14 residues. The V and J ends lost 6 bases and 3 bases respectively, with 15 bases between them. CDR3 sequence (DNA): TGTGCCAGCAGTCTTGGGCCCGTTGTCTACGAGCAGTACTTC. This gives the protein CASSLGPVVYEQYF.

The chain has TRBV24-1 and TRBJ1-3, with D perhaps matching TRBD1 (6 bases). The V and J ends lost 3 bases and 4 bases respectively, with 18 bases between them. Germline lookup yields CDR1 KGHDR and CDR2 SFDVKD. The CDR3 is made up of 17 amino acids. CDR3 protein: CATSDPGATGFGNTIYF. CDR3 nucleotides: TGTGCCACCAGTGATCCTGGCGCCACAGGGTTCGGAAACACCATATATTTT.

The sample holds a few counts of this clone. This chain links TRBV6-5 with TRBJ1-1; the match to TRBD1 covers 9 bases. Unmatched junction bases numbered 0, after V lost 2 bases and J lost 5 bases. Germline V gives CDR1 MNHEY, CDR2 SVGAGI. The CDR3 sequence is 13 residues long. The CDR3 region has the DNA TGTGCCAGCAGTTACGGGACAGGGACTGAAGCTTTCTTT. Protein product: CASSYGTGTEAFF.

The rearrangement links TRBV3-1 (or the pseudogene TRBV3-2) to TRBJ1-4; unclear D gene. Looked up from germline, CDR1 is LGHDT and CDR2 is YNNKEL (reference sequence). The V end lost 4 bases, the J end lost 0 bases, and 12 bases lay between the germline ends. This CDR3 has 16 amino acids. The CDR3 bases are TGTGCCAGCAGCCCTAGCCTCTCAGCAACTAATGAAAAACTGTTTTTT. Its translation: CASSPSLSATNEKLFF.